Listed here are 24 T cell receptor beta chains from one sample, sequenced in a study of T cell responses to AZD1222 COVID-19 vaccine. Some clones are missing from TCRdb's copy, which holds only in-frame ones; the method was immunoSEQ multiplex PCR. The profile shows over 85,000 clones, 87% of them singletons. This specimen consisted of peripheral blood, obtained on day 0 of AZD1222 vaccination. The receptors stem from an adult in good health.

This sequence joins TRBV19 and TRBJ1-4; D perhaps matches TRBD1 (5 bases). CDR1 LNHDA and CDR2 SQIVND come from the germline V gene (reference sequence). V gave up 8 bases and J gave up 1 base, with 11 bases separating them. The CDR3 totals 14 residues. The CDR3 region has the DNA TGTGCCAGTTGCCATCAGGGAACTAATGAAAAACTGTTTTTT. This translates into CASCHQGTNEKLFF.

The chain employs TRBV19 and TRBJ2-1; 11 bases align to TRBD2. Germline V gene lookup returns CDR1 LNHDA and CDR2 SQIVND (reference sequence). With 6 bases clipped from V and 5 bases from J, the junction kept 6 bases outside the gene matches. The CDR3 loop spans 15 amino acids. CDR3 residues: CASRKLAGDHNEQFF. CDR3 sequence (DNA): TGTGCCAGTAGGAAACTAGCGGGGGACCACAATGAGCAGTTCTTC.

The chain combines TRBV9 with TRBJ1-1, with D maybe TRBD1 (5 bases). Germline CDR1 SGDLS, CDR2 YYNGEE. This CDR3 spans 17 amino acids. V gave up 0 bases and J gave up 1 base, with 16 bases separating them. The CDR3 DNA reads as TGTGCCAGCAGCGTAGACCCTTCCTTCAGGGCGAACACTGAAGCTTTCTTT. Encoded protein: CASSVDPSFRANTEAFF. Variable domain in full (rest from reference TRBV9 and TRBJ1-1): DSGVTQTPKHLITATGQRVTLRCSPRSGDLSVYWYQQSLDQGLQFLIQYYNGEERAKGNILERFSAQQFPDLHSELNLSSLELGDSALYFCASSVDPSFRANTEAFFGQGTRLTVV.

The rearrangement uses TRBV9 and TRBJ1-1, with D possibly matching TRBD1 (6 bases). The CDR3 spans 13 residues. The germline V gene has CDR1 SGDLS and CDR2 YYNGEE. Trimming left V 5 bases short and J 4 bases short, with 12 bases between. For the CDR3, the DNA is TGTGCCAGCAGTCCGGGGGGCGTCACTGAAGCTTTCTTT. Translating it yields CASSPGGVTEAFF.

The CDR3 DNA sequence: TGTGCCACCAGTGGGCGGGAGCAGACTGGAAACACCATATATTTT. Its translation: CATSGREQTGNTIYF. The chain joins TRBV24-1 to TRBJ1-3; D is ambiguous. This CDR3 has 15 amino acids. The ends were cut back, 5 bases at V and 2 bases at J, with 12 bases in the middle. Germline V gene lookup returns CDR1 KGHDR and CDR2 SFDVKD.

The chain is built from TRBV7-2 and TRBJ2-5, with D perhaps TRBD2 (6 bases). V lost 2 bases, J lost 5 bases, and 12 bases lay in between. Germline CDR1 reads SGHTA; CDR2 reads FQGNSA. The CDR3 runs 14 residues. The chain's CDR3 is CASSLIGTHETQYF. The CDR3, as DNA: TGTGCCAGCAGCTTAATCGGGACTCACGAGACCCAGTACTTC.

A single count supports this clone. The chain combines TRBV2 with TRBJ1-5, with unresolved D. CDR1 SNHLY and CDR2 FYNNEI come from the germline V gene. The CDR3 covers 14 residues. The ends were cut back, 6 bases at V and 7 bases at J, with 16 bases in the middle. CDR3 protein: CASSAGKGSQPQHF. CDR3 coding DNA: TGTGCCAGCAGCGCTGGGAAGGGCTCCCAGCCCCAGCATTTT.

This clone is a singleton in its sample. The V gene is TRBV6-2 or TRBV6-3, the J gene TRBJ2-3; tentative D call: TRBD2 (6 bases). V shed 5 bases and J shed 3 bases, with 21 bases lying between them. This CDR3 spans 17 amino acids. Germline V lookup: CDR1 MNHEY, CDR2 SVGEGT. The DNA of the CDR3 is TGTGCCAGCAGTACTCCCTACGGACTAAGGGAGACAGATACGCAGTATTTT. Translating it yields CASSTPYGLRETDTQYF.

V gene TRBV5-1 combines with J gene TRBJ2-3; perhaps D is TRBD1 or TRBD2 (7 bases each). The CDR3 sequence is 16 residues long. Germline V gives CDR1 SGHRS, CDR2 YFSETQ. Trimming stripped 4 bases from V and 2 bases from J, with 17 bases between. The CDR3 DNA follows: TGCGCCAGCAGCCCTCAGGGAGGGGGCCCCACAGATACGCAGTATTTT. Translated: CASSPQGGGPTDTQYF.

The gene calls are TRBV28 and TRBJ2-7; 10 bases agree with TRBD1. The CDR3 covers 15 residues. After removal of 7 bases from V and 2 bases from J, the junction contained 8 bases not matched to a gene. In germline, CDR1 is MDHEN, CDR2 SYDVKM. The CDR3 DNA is TGTGCCAGCAATCCTTCGGGGACAGGGGCCTACGAGCAGTACTTC. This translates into CASNPSGTGAYEQYF.

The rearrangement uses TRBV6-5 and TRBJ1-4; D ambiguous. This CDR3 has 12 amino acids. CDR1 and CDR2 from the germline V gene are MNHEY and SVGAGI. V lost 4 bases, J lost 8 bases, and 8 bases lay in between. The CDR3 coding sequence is TGTGCCAGCAGTTTTATAGAAGAAAAACTGTTTTTT. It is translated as CASSFIEEKLFF.

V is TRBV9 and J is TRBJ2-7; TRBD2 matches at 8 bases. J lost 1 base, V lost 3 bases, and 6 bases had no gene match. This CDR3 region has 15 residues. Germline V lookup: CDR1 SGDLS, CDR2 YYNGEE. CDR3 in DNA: TGTGCCAGCAGCGCCCGGGAGGGAGGTTCCTACGAGCAGTACTTC. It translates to CASSAREGGSYEQYF.

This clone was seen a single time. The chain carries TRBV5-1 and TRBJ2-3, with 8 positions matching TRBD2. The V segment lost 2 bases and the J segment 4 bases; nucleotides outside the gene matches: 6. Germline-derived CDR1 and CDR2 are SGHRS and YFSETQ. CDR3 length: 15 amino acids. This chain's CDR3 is CASSLAGAQPDTQYF. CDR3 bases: TGCGCCAGCAGCTTAGCGGGAGCCCAGCCAGATACGCAGTATTTT.

This chain's CDR3 is CASSLRLVGELFF. The CDR3, as DNA: TGTGCCAGCAGCCTCCGGCTTGTCGGGGAGCTGTTTTTT. The rearrangement joins TRBV27 to TRBJ2-2; no clear D gene. Germline CDR1 and CDR2: MNHEY and SMNVEV (reference sequence). V was shortened by 6 bases and J by 7 bases, with 12 bases between the two germline ends. The CDR3 runs 13 residues.

The CDR3 region is CASSKEANVLTF. The DNA of the CDR3 is TGTGCCAGCTCCAAGGAGGCCAACGTCCTGACTTTC. The chain couples TRBV12-3 or TRBV12-4 to TRBJ2-6; D not certain. V lost 8 bases and J 6 bases, leaving 8 bases between the germline ends. The CDR3 extends over 12 amino acids.

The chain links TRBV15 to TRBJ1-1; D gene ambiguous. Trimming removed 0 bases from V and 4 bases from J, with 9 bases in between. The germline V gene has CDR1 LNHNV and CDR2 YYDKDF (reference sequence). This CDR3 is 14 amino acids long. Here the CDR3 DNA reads TGTGCCACCAGCAGAGATGCGGCGGGCACTGAAGCTTTCTTT. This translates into CATSRDAAGTEAFF.

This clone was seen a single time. The CDR3 reads CASRRRGSTDTQYF. The CDR3 DNA sequence: TGTGCCAGCAGGCGGCGGGGGAGCACAGATACGCAGTATTTT. V usage is TRBV7-3 and J usage is TRBJ2-3, with 7 nucleotides matching TRBD2. Germline trimming cut 6 bases from V and 0 bases from J; bases unmatched to any gene: 3. This CDR3 comprises 14 residues. Germline V gives CDR1 SGHTA, CDR2 FQGTGA.

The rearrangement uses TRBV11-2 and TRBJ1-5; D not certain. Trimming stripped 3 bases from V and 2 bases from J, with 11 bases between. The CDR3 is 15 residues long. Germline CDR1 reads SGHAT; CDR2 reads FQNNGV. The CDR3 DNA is TGTGCCAGCAGCTTTAGTAGTGGCGGCAATCAGCCCCAGCATTTT. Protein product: CASSFSSGGNQPQHF.

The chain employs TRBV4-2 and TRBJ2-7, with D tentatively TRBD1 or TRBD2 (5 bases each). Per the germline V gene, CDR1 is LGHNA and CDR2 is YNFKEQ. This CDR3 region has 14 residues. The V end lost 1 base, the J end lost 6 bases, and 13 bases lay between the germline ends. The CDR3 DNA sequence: TGTGCCAGCAGCCAAGTCGGGACCAGAAGCGAGCAGTACTTC. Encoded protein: CASSQVGTRSEQYF.

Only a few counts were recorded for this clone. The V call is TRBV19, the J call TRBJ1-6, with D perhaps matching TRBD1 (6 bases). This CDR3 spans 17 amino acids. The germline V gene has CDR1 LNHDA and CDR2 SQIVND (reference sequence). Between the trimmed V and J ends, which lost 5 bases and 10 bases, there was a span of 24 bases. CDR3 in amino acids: CASSGGGDTGVGSPLHF. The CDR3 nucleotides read TGTGCCAGTAGTGGGGGAGGGGACACCGGGGTCGGCTCACCCCTCCACTTT.

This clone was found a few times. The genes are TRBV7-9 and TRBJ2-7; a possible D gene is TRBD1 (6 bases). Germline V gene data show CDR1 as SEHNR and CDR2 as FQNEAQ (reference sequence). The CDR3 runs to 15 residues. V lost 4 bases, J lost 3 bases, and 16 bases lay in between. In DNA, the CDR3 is TGTGCCAGCAGCTCAGAGGGCAGGGGACGCTACGAGCAGTACTTC. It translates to CASSSEGRGRYEQYF.

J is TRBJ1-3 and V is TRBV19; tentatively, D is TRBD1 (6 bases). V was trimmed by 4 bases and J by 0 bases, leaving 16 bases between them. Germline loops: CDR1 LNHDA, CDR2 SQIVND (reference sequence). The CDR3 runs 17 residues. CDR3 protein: CASSRLDRPHSGNTIYF. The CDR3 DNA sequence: TGTGCCAGTAGTAGATTGGACAGACCGCACTCTGGAAACACCATATATTTT.

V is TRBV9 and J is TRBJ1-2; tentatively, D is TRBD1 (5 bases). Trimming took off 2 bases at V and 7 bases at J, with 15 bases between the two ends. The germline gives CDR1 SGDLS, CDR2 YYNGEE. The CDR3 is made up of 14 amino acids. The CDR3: CASSVGEGVGGYTF. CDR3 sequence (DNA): TGTGCCAGCAGCGTGGGGGAGGGCGTCGGTGGCTACACCTTC.

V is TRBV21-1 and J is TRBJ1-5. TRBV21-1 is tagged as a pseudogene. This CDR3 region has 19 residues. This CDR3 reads CASTPSQGLYLYSNQPQHF. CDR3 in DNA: TGTGCCAGCACCCCATCTCAGGGACTTTATCTATATAGCAATCAGCCCCAGCATTTT.